A few counts support the clone carrying this T cell receptor (beta chain). Antigen specificity is unknown. This record comes from a study of glioma-infiltrating T cells. Study findings and constraints: Tissue-blood divergence was below expectation in non-neoplastic patients, above in gliomas.

TCR alpha and beta CDR3 regions were amplified from RNA using iRepertoire nested multiplex PCR. TCRdb fed the multiplex PCR reads into MiXCR, producing one record per CDR3 protein. The repertoire consists of some 99,000 distinct CDR3 sequences, with 25% to 30% occurring once and the leading ten covering roughly 30%. V lost 2 bases to trimming and J lost 4 bases, with 15 bases between them. Germline assignment: CDR1 SGHKS and CDR2 YYEKEE (reference sequence). This CDR3 has 15 amino acids. The genes are TRBV5-5 and TRBJ1-2; D call uncertain. The sequence came from a human donor with low-grade glioma or glioblastoma, undergoing nonglioma brain surgery, or in good health (not recorded which). Sample: glioma tissue, nonneoplastic brain tissue, or PBMCs (not recorded which). CDR3 nucleotides: TGTGCCAGCAGCTTTGTAAGCGGGGTTGCCTATGGCTACACCTTC. Translating gives CASSFVSGVAYGYTF.